A selection of T cell receptor beta chains follows, all from one sample in a study of cytomegalovirus exposure and HLA in healthy donors. Assay: immunoSEQ multiplex PCR; the TCRdb copy retains only in-frame clones and omits some. The sample table sets out 80,000 or so clones. The sample taken for sequencing was PBMCs. These receptors originate from a man over 45 in good health and CMV-seropositive. The CDR3 runs from the conserved cysteine through the conserved F or W. The order of the fields is J gene, V gene, D gene, CDR3 protein, CDR3 DNA. A D gene is named only where the DNA matches it firmly.

J: TRBJ2-3
V: TRBV19
D: .
CDR3: CASSILGSTTDTQYF
DNA: TGTGCCAGTAGTATACTCGGGAGTACTACAGATACGCAGTATTTT

J: TRBJ1-5
V: TRBV5-1
D: .
CDR3: CASSLGQSNQPQHF
DNA: TGCGCCAGCAGCTTGGGCCAGAGCAATCAGCCCCAGCATTTT

J: TRBJ1-1
V: TRBV14
D: .
CDR3: CASSQNLDTEAFF
DNA: TGTGCCAGCAGCCAAAACTTAGACACTGAAGCTTTCTTT

J: TRBJ1-2
V: TRBV7-9
D: .
CDR3: CASSLASGGYTF
DNA: TGTGCCAGCAGCTTGGCCAGCGGTGGCTACACCTTC

J: TRBJ2-7
V: TRBV27
D: TRBD2
CDR3: CASSPTGTSVSYEQYF
DNA: TGTGCCAGCAGTCCCACCGGGACTAGCGTCTCCTACGAGCAGTACTTC

J: TRBJ2-7
V: TRBV27
D: TRBD2
CDR3: CASSELGTSGIYEQYF
DNA: TGTGCCAGCAGTGAGCTAGGCACTAGCGGGATATACGAGCAGTACTTC

J: TRBJ1-1
V: TRBV9
D: TRBD1
CDR3: CASSVGAGGNTEAFF
DNA: TGTGCCAGCAGCGTAGGGGCAGGGGGCAACACTGAAGCTTTCTTT

J: TRBJ1-5
V: TRBV9
D: .
CDR3: CASSLGGLGQPQHF
DNA: TGTGCCAGCAGCCTGGGAGGTCTGGGTCAGCCCCAGCATTTT

J: TRBJ2-2
V: TRBV28
D: TRBD2
CDR3: CASSRLAGETGELFF
DNA: TGTGCCAGCAGCCGACTAGCGGGAGAAACCGGGGAGCTGTTTTTT

J: TRBJ1-2
V: TRBV5-1
D: TRBD1
CDR3: CASSLEDRAAGYTF
DNA: TGCGCCAGCAGCTTGGAAGACAGGGCGGCCGGCTACACCTTC

J: TRBJ2-7
V: TRBV28
D: .
CDR3: CASRPTDYEQYF
DNA: TGTGCCAGCAGGCCGACAGACTACGAGCAGTACTTC

J: TRBJ2-1
V: TRBV5-1
D: .
CDR3: CASSLASGYNEQFF
DNA: TGCGCCAGCAGCTTGGCCTCGGGGTACAATGAGCAGTTCTTC

J: TRBJ1-1
V: TRBV5-8
D: .
CDR3: CASSLVGTEAFF
DNA: TGTGCCAGCAGCCTAGTGGGCACTGAAGCTTTCTTT

J: TRBJ2-5
V: TRBV29-1
D: TRBD1
CDR3: CSVPAGGSGTQYF
DNA: TGCAGCGTTCCCGCAGGGGGCAGCGGGACCCAGTACTTC

J: TRBJ2-5
V: TRBV5-1
D: .
CDR3: CASTLGGQETQYF
DNA: TGCGCCAGCACTCTAGGGGGCCAAGAGACCCAGTACTTC

J: TRBJ2-5
V: TRBV5-1
D: TRBD2
CDR3: CASSLGLAGGVQETQYF
DNA: TGCGCCAGCAGCTTGGGTCTAGCGGGGGGGGTACAAGAGACCCAGTACTTC

J: TRBJ1-5
V: TRBV5-1
D: TRBD1
CDR3: CASSPQGTLNQPQHF
DNA: TGCGCCAGCAGCCCACAGGGGACCCTCAATCAGCCCCAGCATTTT

J: TRBJ1-2
V: TRBV5-6
D: TRBD1
CDR3: CASSLGTGELRGYTF
DNA: TGTGCCAGCAGCTTGGGGACAGGGGAGTTGAGAGGCTACACCTTC

J: TRBJ1-1
V: TRBV27
D: TRBD1
CDR3: CASSLSRTGAATEAFF
DNA: TGTGCCAGCAGTTTATCTCGGACAGGGGCGGCCACTGAAGCTTTCTTT

J: TRBJ2-5
V: TRBV25-1
D: .
CDR3: CASMGGRETQYF
DNA: TGTGCCAGCATGGGGGGAAGAGAGACCCAGTACTTC

J: TRBJ1-2
V: TRBV27
D: .
CDR3: CASSPERVANYGYTF
DNA: TGTGCCAGCAGTCCAGAGAGGGTAGCTAACTATGGCTACACCTTC

J: TRBJ2-3
V: TRBV25-1
D: .
CDR3: CASSAPSPDTQYF
DNA: TGTGCCAGCAGTGCTCCCTCTCCGGATACGCAGTATTTT

J: TRBJ1-1
V: TRBV19
D: TRBD1
CDR3: CASSVRDRGPGTEAFF
DNA: TGTGCCAGTAGTGTCCGGGACAGGGGGCCGGGCACTGAAGCTTTCTTT

J: TRBJ2-3
V: TRBV19
D: TRBD2
CDR3: CAYSKLEGLAVSTDTQYF
DNA: TGTGCTTACAGCAAGTTGGAGGGTCTAGCGGTTAGCACAGATACGCAGTATTTT

J: TRBJ2-2
V: TRBV5-1
D: TRBD1
CDR3: CASSLGQGVGNTGELFF
DNA: TGCGCCAGCAGCTTGGGACAGGGAGTCGGAAACACCGGGGAGCTGTTTTTT

J: TRBJ2-7
V: TRBV19
D: TRBD2
CDR3: CASSITLWTSGRSYEQYF
DNA: TGTGCCAGTAGTATCACCCTCTGGACTAGCGGGAGATCCTACGAGCAGTACTTC

J: TRBJ1-1
V: TRBV5-6
D: .
CDR3: CANSFPRNTEAFF
DNA: TGTGCCAACAGCTTCCCCCGTAACACTGAAGCTTTCTTT

J: TRBJ2-7
V: TRBV15
D: TRBD1
CDR3: CATSRAQGAYYEQYF
DNA: TGTGCCACCAGCAGAGCCCAGGGGGCTTACTACGAGCAGTACTTC

J: TRBJ1-2
V: TRBV5-6
D: .
CDR3: CASSPSGDGYTF
DNA: TGTGCCAGCAGCCCGTCAGGGGATGGCTACACCTTC

J: TRBJ2-3
V: TRBV7-7
D: TRBD2
CDR3: CASSPRGGDTQYF
DNA: TGTGCCAGCAGCCCCCGGGGGGGAGATACGCAGTATTTT

J: TRBJ1-2
V: TRBV4-1
D: .
CDR3: CASSQPGGGGGYTF
DNA: TGCGCCAGCAGCCAACCGGGAGGGGGTGGTGGCTACACCTTC

J: TRBJ1-2
V: TRBV19
D: .
CDR3: CASSTLSDSLSNYGYTF
DNA: TGTGCCAGTAGTACCCTCTCAGACAGTCTGTCTAACTATGGCTACACCTTC

J: TRBJ2-7
V: TRBV19
D: TRBD1
CDR3: CASSLGQGIGTYEQYF
DNA: TGTGCCAGTAGTTTGGGACAGGGGATTGGGACCTACGAGCAGTACTTC

J: TRBJ2-5
V: TRBV6-1
D: .
CDR3: CASSEATGKGQETQYF
DNA: TGTGCCAGCAGTGAAGCGACAGGCAAGGGCCAAGAGACCCAGTACTTC

J: TRBJ2-2
V: TRBV6-1
D: TRBD1
CDR3: CASSVDRAGTGELFF
DNA: TGTGCCAGCAGTGTGGACAGGGCAGGGACCGGGGAGCTGTTTTTT

J: TRBJ1-1
V: TRBV27
D: .
CDR3: CASSLVRGGTEAFF
DNA: TGTGCCAGCAGTTTGGTTAGAGGGGGCACTGAAGCTTTCTTT

J: TRBJ1-2
V: TRBV6-1
D: .
CDR3: CASSKPGNYGYTF
DNA: TGTGCCAGCAGTAAACCAGGAAACTATGGCTACACCTTC

J: TRBJ2-2
V: TRBV18
D: .
CDR3: CASSPPERNTGELFF
DNA: TGTGCCAGCTCACCCCCAGAACGGAACACCGGGGAGCTGTTTTTT

J: TRBJ1-5
V: TRBV4-1
D: TRBD1
CDR3: CASSPSDRADQPQHF
DNA: TGCGCCAGCAGCCCCTCGGACAGGGCGGATCAGCCCCAGCATTTT

J: TRBJ1-2
V: TRBV19
D: .
CDR3: CASSLSTVGGYTF
DNA: TGTGCCAGTAGTCTGAGCACCGTCGGTGGCTACACCTTC

J: TRBJ1-2
V: TRBV29-1
D: .
CDR3: CSAKFTGSYGYTF
DNA: TGCAGCGCCAAATTTACAGGGAGCTATGGCTACACCTTC

J: TRBJ2-7
V: TRBV7-6
D: TRBD1
CDR3: CASSSEPDRGWYEQYF
DNA: TGTGCCAGCAGCTCTGAACCCGACAGGGGGTGGTACGAGCAGTACTTC

J: TRBJ1-1
V: TRBV6-5
D: .
CDR3: CASSYSWTVNTEAFF
DNA: TGTGCCAGCAGTTACTCGTGGACAGTTAACACTGAAGCTTTCTTT